This section outlines one TCR beta chain sequence together with its context. It lacks a known antigen. Within one base of it there is no much larger clone, and no base qualities were kept. The sample originates from a study of blood T cell repertoires in COVID-19 (dated by TCRdb to the early 2020s). Notes on the research overall: The collaborator samples originated in the United States, Italy and Spain and spanned the acute and convalescent phases of COVID-19. The material from the prospective study consisted of cDNA or gDNA derived from T cells, B-cell-depleted T cells, or PBMCs. The dataset comprised deeply sampled blood TCRbeta repertoires from subjects exposed to, actively infected with, or recovered from COVID-19. The repertoires were made available in a free public database intended to serve as a resource for research on the immune response to SARS-CoV-2. Samples were obtained from the ongoing ImmuneRACE study (first 160 participants) and from 950 to 1,500 subjects provided by 6 global collaborators. The sample metadata nearly always contained a de-identified subject ID, COVID-19 status, age in years and sex. Where available, HLA class I and class II types were obtained from metadata supplied by the sample provider rather than from assay-based typing.

The collaborating institutions used their own protocols to collect whole blood in K2EDTA tubes. For TCRbeta analysis, collaborators shipped samples as frozen whole blood, isolated PBMCs, or DNA extracted from either of those sample types. The CDR3 contains 13 residues, cysteine and phenylalanine counted. The entry retains the CDR3 DNA only, 39 bases that are in frame from base 1. CDR1 and CDR2 are read off the germline V gene (reference sequence) as MNHNY and SVGAGI. Trimming removed 5 bases from V and 8 bases from J, leaving 13 bases between the germline ends. TCRbeta CDR3 regions were amplified from genomic DNA by means of the immunoSEQ Assay, a bias-controlled multiplex PCR. On the study's bioinformatics: The number of nucleated cells in each sample was estimated from the amplification of reference gene primers within the assay. To quantify the absolute abundance of each unique TCRbeta CDR3 rearrangement, sequence reads were collapsed and filtered. For each sample, productive Simpson clonality was calculated as the square root of Simpson's diversity index over productive rearrangements. TCRdb's version of the immuneACCESS table is confined to in-frame rearrangements and falls short of the full clone set. An unresolved V gene accounts for under half of the shortfall where checked; the remainder is of unknown origin. The D gene and trimming were derived from the DNA, and the V and J assignments and clone size from that table. The table for this sample lists tens of thousands of clones; over 65% of them were counted only once. The leading ten clones occupy 2.5% to 3% of the sample.

The investigation overall reported the following: Clinical and demographic metadata were provided uncurated, with the amount varying by source and participant.

Sequenced: peripheral blood. Rearrangement joined TRBV6-6 to TRBJ2-4; the D gene is possibly TRBD2, with 5 bases matching. The TCR was taken from a human donor with acute or convalescent COVID-19. The donor label of this sample is uncertain. The CDR3 reads CASSQNPGDIQYF. The nucleotides read TGTGCCAGCAGTCAAAATCCCGGGGACATTCAGTACTTC.